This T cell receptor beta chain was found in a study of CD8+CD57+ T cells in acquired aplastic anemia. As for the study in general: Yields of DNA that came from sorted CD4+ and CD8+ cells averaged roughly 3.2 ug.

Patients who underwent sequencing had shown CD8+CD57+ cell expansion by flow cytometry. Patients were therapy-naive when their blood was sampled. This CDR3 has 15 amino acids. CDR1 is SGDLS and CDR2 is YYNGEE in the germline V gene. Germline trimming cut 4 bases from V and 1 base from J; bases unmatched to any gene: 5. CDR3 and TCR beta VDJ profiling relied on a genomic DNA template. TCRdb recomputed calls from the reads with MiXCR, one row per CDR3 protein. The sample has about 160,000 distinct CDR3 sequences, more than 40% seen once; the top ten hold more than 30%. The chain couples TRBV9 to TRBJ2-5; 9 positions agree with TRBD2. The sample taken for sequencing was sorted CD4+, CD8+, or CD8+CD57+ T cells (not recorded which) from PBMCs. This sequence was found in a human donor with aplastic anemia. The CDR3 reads CASSSSGGTQETQYF. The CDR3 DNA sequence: TGTGCCAGCAGCTCCAGCGGGGGGACCCAAGAGACCCAGTACTTC. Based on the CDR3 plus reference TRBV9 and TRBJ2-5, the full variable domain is DSGVTQTPKHLITATGQRVTLRCSPRSGDLSVYWYQQSLDQGLQFLIQYYNGEERAKGNILERFSAQQFPDLHSELNLSSLELGDSALYFCASSSSGGTQETQYFGPGTRLLVL.